The sample holds one count of the clone carrying this TCR beta chain. Its specificity is unknown. The CDR3 contains 16 residues. The germline V and J ends were trimmed by 6 bases and 0 bases, with 17 bases remaining between them. The germline CDR1 and CDR2 sequences are SNHLY and FYNNEI. Use of 60 Vbeta and 13 Jbeta primers characterized the PCR. Measured with immunoSEQ multiplex PCR; TCRdb has only the in-frame clones, and not every one. Of 110,000 to 150,000 clones listed, around 72% are singletons. The data derive from a study of cytomegalovirus exposure and HLA in healthy donors. Regarding the study as a whole: The later analysis indicated that the majority of CMV-associated TCR beta chains appeared HLA-restricted.

Sequenced: PBMCs. The source is a middle-aged man in good health and CMV-seronegative. The chain has TRBV2 and TRBJ1-1; D is perhaps TRBD1 (6 bases). The CDR3 coding sequence is TGTGCCAGCAGCGAACCGACAGGAGAGATGAACACTGAAGCTTTCTTT. Protein product: CASSEPTGEMNTEAFF.